The present T cell receptor (beta chain) was sequenced within a study of T cell responses to AZD1222 COVID-19 vaccine. Whole-study results and caveats: Donors, mostly white British, included more females; clonal diversity was possibly underestimated.

J lost 6 bases, V lost 5 bases, and 6 bases had no gene match. The CDR3 is 14 amino acids. Germline V gene sequence: CDR1 SGHAT, CDR2 FQNNGV. Sequencing was performed with immunoSEQ multiplex PCR; in TCRdb, only in-frame clones are kept and a portion is missing. The table records 70,000 to 90,000 clones, 86% of them present only once. Note on this clone: Its antigen is as yet unknown.

This TCR was sampled from an adult in good health. V usage is TRBV11-2 and J usage is TRBJ2-1; TRBD1 aligns across 8 bases. The sample was peripheral blood, taken on day 0 of AZD1222 vaccination. The DNA of the CDR3 is TGTGCCAGCAGCGCCAGGACAGGGCCCAATGAGCAGTTCTTC. Translated, it gives CASSARTGPNEQFF. Together with reference TRBV11-2 and TRBJ2-1, the CDR3 gives the full variable domain: EAGVAQSPRYKIIEKRQSVAFWCNPISGHATLYWYQQILGQGPKLLIQFQNNGVVDDSQLPKDRFSAERLKGVDSTLKIQPAKLEDSAVYLCASSARTGPNEQFFGPGTRLTVL.